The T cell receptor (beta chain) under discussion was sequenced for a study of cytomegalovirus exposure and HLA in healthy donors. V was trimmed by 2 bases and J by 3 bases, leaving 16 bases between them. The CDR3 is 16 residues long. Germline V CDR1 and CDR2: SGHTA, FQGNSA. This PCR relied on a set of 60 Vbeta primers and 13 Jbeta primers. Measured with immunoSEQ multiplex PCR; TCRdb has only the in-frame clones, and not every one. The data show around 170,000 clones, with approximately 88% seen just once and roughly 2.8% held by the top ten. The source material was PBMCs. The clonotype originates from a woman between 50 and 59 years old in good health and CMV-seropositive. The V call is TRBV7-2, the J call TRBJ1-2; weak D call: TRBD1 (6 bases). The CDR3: CASSLYPEGEYYGYTF. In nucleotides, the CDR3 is TGTGCCAGCAGCTTATACCCAGAGGGGGAATACTATGGCTACACCTTC. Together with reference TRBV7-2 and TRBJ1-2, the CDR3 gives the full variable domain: GAGVSQSPSNKVTEKGKDVELRCDPISGHTALYWYRQSLGQGLEFLIYFQGNSAPDKSGLPSDRFSAERTGGSVSTLTIQRTQQEDSAVYLCASSLYPEGEYYGYTFGSGTRLTVV.